The following is a TCR beta chain sequence with its context. Germline V gene data show CDR1 as SEHNR and CDR2 as FQNEAQ (reference sequence). The CDR3 runs to 12 residues. V lost 5 bases, J lost 8 bases, and 12 bases lay in between. This record belongs to a study of OX40 agonist ivuxolimab in advanced cancers. Produced via immunoSEQ multiplex PCR; TCRdb's table is partial and in-frame only. The sample lists approximately 50,000 clones, roughly 84% seen once, with roughly 0.6% in the top ten. The source was CD4+ or CD8+ T cells sorted from blood, collected in a trial of the OX40 agonist ivuxolimab. The sequence derives from an adult with an advanced solid tumor such as melanoma, head and neck, liver or kidney cancer. The V and J genes are TRBV7-9 and TRBJ1-2, with D unresolved. This chain's CDR3 is CASSPPPGGYTF. In DNA, the CDR3 is TGTGCCAGCAGCCCCCCCCCTGGGGGCTACACCTTC.